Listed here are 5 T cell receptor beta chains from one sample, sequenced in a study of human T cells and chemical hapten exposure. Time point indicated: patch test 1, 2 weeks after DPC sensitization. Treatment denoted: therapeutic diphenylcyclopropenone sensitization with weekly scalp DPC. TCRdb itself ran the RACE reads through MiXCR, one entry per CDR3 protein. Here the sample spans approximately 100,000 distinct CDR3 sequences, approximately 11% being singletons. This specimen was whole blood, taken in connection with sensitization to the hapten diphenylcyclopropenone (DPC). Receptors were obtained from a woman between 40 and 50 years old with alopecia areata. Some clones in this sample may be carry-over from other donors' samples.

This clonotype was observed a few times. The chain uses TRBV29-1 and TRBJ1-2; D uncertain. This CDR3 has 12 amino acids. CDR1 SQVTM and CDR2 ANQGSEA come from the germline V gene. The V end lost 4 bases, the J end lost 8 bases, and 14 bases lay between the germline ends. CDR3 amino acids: CSVAVLGWGYTF. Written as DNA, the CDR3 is TGCAGCGTTGCAGTCCTAGGCTGGGGCTACACCTTC.

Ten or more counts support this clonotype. DNA for the CDR3: TGTGCCAGCAGTTACGAGACCCCGGGACCGAGCTACGAGCAGTACTTC. It specifies CASSYETPGPSYEQYF. This chain uses TRBV6-5 with TRBJ2-7; the D call may be TRBD1 or TRBD2 (5 bases each). V was trimmed by 2 bases and J by 3 bases, leaving 17 bases between them. Germline assignment: CDR1 MNHEY and CDR2 SVGAGI. This CDR3 has 16 residues.

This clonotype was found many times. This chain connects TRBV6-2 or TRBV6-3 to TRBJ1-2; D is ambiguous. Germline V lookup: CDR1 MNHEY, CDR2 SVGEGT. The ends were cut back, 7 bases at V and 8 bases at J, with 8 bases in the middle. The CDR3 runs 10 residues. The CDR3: CASMVGGYTF. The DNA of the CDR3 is TGTGCCAGCATGGTTGGAGGCTACACCTTC.

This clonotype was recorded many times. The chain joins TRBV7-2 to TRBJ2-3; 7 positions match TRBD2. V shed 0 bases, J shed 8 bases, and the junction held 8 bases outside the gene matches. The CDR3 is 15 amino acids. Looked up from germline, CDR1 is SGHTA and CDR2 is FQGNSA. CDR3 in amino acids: CASSLAGGPMRTQYF. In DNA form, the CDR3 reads TGTGCCAGCAGCTTAGCGGGAGGGCCGATGCGTACGCAGTATTTT. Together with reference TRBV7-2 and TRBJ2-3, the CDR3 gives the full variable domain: GAGVSQSPSNKVTEKGKDVELRCDPISGHTALYWYRQSLGQGLEFLIYFQGNSAPDKSGLPSDRFSAERTGGSVSTLTIQRTQQEDSAVYLCASSLAGGPMRTQYFGPGTRLTVL.

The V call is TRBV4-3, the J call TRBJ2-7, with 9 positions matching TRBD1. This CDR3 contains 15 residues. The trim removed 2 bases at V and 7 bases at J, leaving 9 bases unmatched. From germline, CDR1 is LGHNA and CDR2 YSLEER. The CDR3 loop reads CASSQWDRDSGEQYF. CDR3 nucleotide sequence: TGCGCCAGCAGCCAATGGGACAGGGACTCGGGGGAGCAGTACTTC.